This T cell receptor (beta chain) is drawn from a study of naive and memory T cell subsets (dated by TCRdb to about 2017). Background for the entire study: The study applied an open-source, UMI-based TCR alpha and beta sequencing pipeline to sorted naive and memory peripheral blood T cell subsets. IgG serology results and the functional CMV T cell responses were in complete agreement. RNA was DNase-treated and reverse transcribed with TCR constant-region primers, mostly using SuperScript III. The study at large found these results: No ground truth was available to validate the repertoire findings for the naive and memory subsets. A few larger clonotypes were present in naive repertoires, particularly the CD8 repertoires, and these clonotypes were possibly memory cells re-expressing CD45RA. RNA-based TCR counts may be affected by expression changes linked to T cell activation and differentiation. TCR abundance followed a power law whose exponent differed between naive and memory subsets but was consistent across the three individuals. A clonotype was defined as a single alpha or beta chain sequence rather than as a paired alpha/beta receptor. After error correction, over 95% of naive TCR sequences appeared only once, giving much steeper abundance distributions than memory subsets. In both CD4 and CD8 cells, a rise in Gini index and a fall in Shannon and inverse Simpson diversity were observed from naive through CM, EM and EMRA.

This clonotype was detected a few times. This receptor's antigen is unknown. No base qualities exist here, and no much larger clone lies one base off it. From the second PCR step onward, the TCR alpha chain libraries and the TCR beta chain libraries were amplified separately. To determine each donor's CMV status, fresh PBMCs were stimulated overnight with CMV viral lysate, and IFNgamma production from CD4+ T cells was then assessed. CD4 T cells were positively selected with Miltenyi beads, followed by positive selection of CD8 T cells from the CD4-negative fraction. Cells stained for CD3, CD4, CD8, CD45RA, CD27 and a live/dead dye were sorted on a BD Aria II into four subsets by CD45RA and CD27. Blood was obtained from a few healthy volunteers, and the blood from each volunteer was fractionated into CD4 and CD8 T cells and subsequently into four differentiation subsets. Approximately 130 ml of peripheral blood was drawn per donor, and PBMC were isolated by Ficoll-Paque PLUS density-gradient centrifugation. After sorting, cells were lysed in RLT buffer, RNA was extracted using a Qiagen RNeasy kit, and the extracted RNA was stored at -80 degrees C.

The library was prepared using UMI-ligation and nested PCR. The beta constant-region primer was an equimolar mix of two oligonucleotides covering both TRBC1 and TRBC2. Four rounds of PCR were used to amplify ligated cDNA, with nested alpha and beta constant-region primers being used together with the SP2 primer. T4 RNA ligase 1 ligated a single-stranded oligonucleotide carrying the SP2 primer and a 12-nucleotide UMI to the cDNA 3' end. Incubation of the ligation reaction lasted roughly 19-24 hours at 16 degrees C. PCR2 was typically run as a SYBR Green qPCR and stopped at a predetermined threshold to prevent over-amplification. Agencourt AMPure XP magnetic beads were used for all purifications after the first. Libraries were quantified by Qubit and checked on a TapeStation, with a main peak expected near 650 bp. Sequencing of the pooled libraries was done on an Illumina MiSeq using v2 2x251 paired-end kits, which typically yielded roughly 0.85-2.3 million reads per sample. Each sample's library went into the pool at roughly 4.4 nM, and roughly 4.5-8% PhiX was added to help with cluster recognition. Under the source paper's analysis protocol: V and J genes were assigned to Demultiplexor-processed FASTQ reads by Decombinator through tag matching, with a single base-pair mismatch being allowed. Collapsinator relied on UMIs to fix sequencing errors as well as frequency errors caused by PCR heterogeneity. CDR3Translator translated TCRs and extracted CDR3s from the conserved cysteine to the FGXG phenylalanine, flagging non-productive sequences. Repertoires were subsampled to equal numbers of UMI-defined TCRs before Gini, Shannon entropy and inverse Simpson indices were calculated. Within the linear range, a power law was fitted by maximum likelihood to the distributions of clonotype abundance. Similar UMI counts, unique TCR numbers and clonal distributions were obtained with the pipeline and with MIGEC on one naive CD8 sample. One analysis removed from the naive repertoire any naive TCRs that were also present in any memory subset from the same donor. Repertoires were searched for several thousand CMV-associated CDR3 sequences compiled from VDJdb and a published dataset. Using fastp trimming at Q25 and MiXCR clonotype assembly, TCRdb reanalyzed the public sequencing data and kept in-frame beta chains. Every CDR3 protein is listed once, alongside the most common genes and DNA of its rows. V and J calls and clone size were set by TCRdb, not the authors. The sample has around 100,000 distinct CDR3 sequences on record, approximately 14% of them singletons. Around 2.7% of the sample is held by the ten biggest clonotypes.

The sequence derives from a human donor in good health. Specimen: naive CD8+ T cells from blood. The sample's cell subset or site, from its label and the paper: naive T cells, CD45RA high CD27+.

The bases read TGTGCCAGCAGCATAGAGAGCGGGCCGTCCTACGAGCAGTACTTC. This codes for CASSIESGPSYEQYF. This chain is built from TRBV6-2 or TRBV6-3 and TRBJ2-7; the D region possibly corresponds to TRBD2 (6 bases align). The junction carries 16 bases between V and J, which are trimmed by 6 bases and 1 base respectively. Its CDR3 holds 15 amino acids, cysteine through phenylalanine. The entry retains the CDR3 DNA only, 45 bases that are in frame from base 1. According to the germline V gene, CDR1 reads MNHEY and CDR2 reads SVGEGT.